Listed here are 6 T cell receptor beta chains from one sample, sequenced in a study of cytomegalovirus exposure and HLA in healthy donors. The PCR employed 60 Vbeta primers together with 13 Jbeta primers. Only in-frame clones appear in the TCRdb table, and some are missing; sequencing was by immunoSEQ multiplex PCR. This table has approximately 120,000 clones, 73% appearing once. Sequencing was done on a sample of PBMCs. Every receptor here comes from a man in his forties or fifties in good health and CMV-seronegative.

J is TRBJ2-7 and V is TRBV7-9, with 8 bases aligning to TRBD1. With 3 bases clipped from V and 5 bases from J, the junction kept 6 bases outside the gene matches. Germline V CDR1 and CDR2: SEHNR, FQNEAQ (reference sequence). The CDR3 extends over 14 amino acids. CDR3 bases: TGTGCCAGCAGCTTTGGCGGGACAGGCCACGAGCAGTACTTC. This codes for CASSFGGTGHEQYF.

The J gene is TRBJ1-2, the V gene TRBV6-5, with 7 positions matching TRBD1. From germline, CDR1 is MNHEY and CDR2 SVGAGI. V dropped 5 bases and J dropped 5; count of bases not matched to a gene: 5. The CDR3 consists of 13 residues. Here the CDR3 DNA reads TGTGCCAGCAGTGGGGGACAGATTTATGGCTACACCTTC. Its translation: CASSGGQIYGYTF.

This clone was found a few times. Other DNA variants within this sample encode the same CDR3. The V and J genes are TRBV7-2 and TRBJ1-1; TRBD1 matches 8 bases. The ends lost 1 base at V and 1 base at J; junction bases unmatched: 2. The CDR3 has 15 amino acids. CDR1 and CDR2 (germline): SGHTA, FQGNSA. The chain's CDR3 is CASSLGDRRNTEAFF. CDR3 DNA sequence: TGTGCCAGCAGCTTAGGGGACAGGAGGAACACTGAAGCTTTCTTT.

The V and J genes are TRBV7-8 and TRBJ2-2, with 8 bases that match TRBD2. CDR3 length: 16 residues. J was trimmed by 5 bases and V by 1 base; bases with no gene match: 6. The V gene's germline CDR1 is SGHVS and CDR2 FQNEAQ. CDR3 in amino acids: CASSLVPGGHTGELFF. In nucleotides, the CDR3 is TGTGCCAGCAGCTTAGTTCCGGGGGGGCATACCGGGGAGCTGTTTTTT.

The chain is built from TRBV5-1 and TRBJ2-2, with 8 nucleotides matching TRBD1. This CDR3 is built from 15 residues. The germline V gene encodes CDR1 SGHRS and CDR2 YFSETQ. Unmatched junction bases numbered 6, after V lost 1 base and J lost 7 bases. The CDR3 is CASSLRLDRGGELFF. The CDR3 DNA follows: TGCGCCAGCAGCTTGCGCCTCGACAGGGGCGGGGAGCTGTTTTTT. The variable domain in full, with the rest retrieved from reference TRBV5-1 and TRBJ2-2, is KAGVTQTPRYLIKTRGQQVTLSCSPISGHRSVSWYQQTPGQGLQFLFEYFSETQRNKGNFPGRFSGRQFSNSRSEMNVSTLELGDSALYLCASSLRLDRGGELFFGEGSRLTVL.

The rearrangement links TRBV21-1 to TRBJ1-4. TRBV21-1 is a known pseudogene. The CDR3 is 17 residues long. The CDR3 DNA reads TGTGCCAGACATCCCGGGAGCCCCATCTCATCTAATGAAAAACTGTTTTTT. It encodes CARHPGSPISSNEKLFF.